This T cell receptor beta chain was captured by sequencing in a study of blood T cell repertoires in COVID-19. Turning to the study itself: Collection of acute and convalescent COVID-19 samples took place in the United States, Italy and Spain.

The CDR3 loop spans 14 amino acids. Germline V gives CDR1 MNHEY, CDR2 SVGAGI. V was clipped by 6 bases and J by 2 bases; unmatched bases: 5. Authors' data handling: How many nucleated cells were present was estimated from reference gene primer amplification. The table came from immunoSEQ multiplex PCR; TCRdb's copy has only in-frame clones and leaves some out. V, J and clone size were drawn from that table, and D and trimming were deduced from the DNA. The data contain some 250,000 clones, approximately 86% of them singletons. Sequencing was done on a sample of peripheral blood. This receptor was obtained from a man aged 25-40 years with active or convalescent COVID-19. The chain combines TRBV6-5 with TRBJ2-7; 9 positions match TRBD1. The CDR3 DNA sequence: TGTGCCAGCAGCCGCAGGACAGGGGCCTACGAGCAGTACTTC. Encoded protein: CASSRRTGAYEQYF.